Presented here are 12 T cell receptor beta chains from one specimen sequenced in a study of Graves' ophthalmopathy and Graves' hyperthyroidism. RNA transcripts were the source from which TCR beta CDR3 regions were amplified. The first-round RT-PCR employed HTBI primers together with the Qiagen OneStep RT-PCR kit. A multiplex PCR was then performed as the second round. TCRdb used MiXCR to reprocess the multiplex PCR reads, holding one entry per CDR3 protein. Of 660,000 or so distinct CDR3 sequences listed, about 40% are singletons. Sequences were obtained from peripheral blood. The receptors here all came from an adult man with Graves' ophthalmopathy.

The chain is built from TRBV6-6 and TRBJ1-1; the match to TRBD1 covers 9 bases. J lost 1 base, V lost 4 bases, and 10 bases had no gene match. CDR1 is MNHNY and CDR2 is SVGAGI in the germline V gene (reference sequence). The length of the CDR3 is 17 residues. The CDR3 reads CASSSPGQGRKNTEAFF. The CDR3 region has the DNA TGTGCCAGCAGTTCCCCCGGACAGGGGAGGAAGAACACTGAAGCTTTCTTT.

The chain recombines TRBV12-3 or TRBV12-4 with TRBJ1-3; D remains unclear. V gave up 5 bases and J gave up 4 bases, with 9 bases separating them. The CDR3 has 13 amino acids. The CDR3 DNA sequence: TGTGCCAGCAGTGATGGCAGAGGAAACACCATATATTTT. Its translation is CASSDGRGNTIYF.

V is TRBV7-6 and J is TRBJ2-7, with D maybe TRBD1 (5 bases). Trimming pared 5 bases from V and 2 bases from J, leaving 16 bases between. Looked up from germline, CDR1 is SGHVS and CDR2 is FNYEAQ. This CDR3 spans 15 amino acids. The CDR3 region has the DNA TGTGCCAGCAGCCAAGGGGCAGGTCAAACCTACGAGCAGTACTTC. It encodes CASSQGAGQTYEQYF.

Details on this clonotype: This may stem from a read error, because a much larger clone lies one nucleotide away. The chain joins TRBV10-3 to TRBJ2-5; D perhaps matches TRBD1 (5 bases). Germline CDR1 is ENHRY and CDR2 is SYGVKD. The CDR3 has 13 amino acids. Deletions cut 5 bases from V and 7 bases from J, with 14 bases between. The CDR3 reads CAISKQERGTQYF. Written as DNA, the CDR3 is TGTGCCATCAGTAAACAGGAACGAGGGACCCAGTACTTC.

Concerning this clonotype: Being one base from a much bigger clone, this may be a read error. As the CDR3 is not closed by the conserved phenylalanine or tryptophan, this likely results from a read error. The genes are TRBV2 and TRBJ2-5, with a possible D match to TRBD1 (6 bases). The V gene's germline CDR1 is SNHLY and CDR2 FYNNEI. The CDR3 is made up of 16 amino acids. The DNA for the CDR3 is TGTGCCAGCAGGGAAGGACAGCTCCCGTACCAAGAGACCCAGTACGTC. It codes for CASREGQLPYQETQYV.

This clonotype occurred many times. The rearrangement uses TRBV10-3 and TRBJ1-1; possible D gene TRBD1, 5 bases. Trimming cost V 0 bases and J 11 bases, with 16 bases left between them. Germline lookup yields CDR1 ENHRY and CDR2 SYGVKD. The CDR3 runs to 14 residues. The CDR3 spells CAISESTSRGNAFF. The CDR3 region has the DNA TGTGCCATCAGTGAGTCTACTAGCCGGGGGAATGCTTTCTTT.

V and J are TRBV11-1 and TRBJ2-3, with D possibly being TRBD1 (6 bases). The CDR3 runs 16 residues. The V gene lost 3 bases and the J gene lost 2 bases, with 15 bases spanning the gap. Looked up from germline, CDR1 is SGHAT and CDR2 is FQDESV (reference sequence). This chain's CDR3 is CASSLDGRGNTDTQYF. CDR3 coding DNA: TGTGCCAGCAGCTTGGATGGCAGGGGTAACACAGATACGCAGTATTTT.

This sequence joins TRBV10-3 and TRBJ2-5, with 10 bases matching TRBD2. Germline loops: CDR1 ENHRY, CDR2 SYGVKD. This CDR3 is 15 amino acids long. V lost 4 bases to trimming and J lost 3 bases; unmatched junction nucleotides: 5. The CDR3 protein is CAISVGLAGEETQYF. DNA of the CDR3: TGTGCCATCAGTGTTGGGCTAGCGGGAGAAGAGACCCAGTACTTC.

The gene calls are TRBV7-9 and TRBJ1-4; 9 bases align to TRBD1. The CDR3 has 18 amino acids. V gave up 3 bases and J gave up 8 bases; unmatched junction bases: 16. CDR1 SEHNR and CDR2 FQNEAQ come from the germline V gene (reference sequence). The CDR3 DNA reads TGTGCCAGCAGCTTGACCTACACCGGGACAGGGCCAAGGGAAAAACTGTTTTTT. Residues: CASSLTYTGTGPREKLFF. Together with reference TRBV7-9 and TRBJ1-4, the CDR3 gives the full variable domain: DTGVSQNPRHKITKRGQNVTFRCDPISEHNRLYWYRQTLGQGPEFLTYFQNEAQLEKSRLLSDRFSAERPKGSFSTLEIQRTEQGDSAMYLCASSLTYTGTGPREKLFFGSGTQLSVL.

Regarding this clonotype: One end of the junction is discordant with germline, which a read error may explain. The chain combines TRBV10-3 with TRBJ2-7, with TRBD1 identical over 8 bases. This CDR3 region has 11 residues. The V gene's germline CDR1 is ENHRY and CDR2 SYGVKD. CDR3 nucleotides: TGTGCCATCAGTGACCGGGACAGGCAGCACTTC. As protein: CAISDRDRQHF.

Comments on this clonotype: The junction departs from germline at one end; a sequencing error may be responsible. The J gene is TRBJ1-1, the V gene TRBV7-3; maybe TRBD1 (5 bases). The CDR3 runs 15 residues. Looked up from germline, CDR1 is SGHTA and CDR2 is FQGTGA. The DNA of the CDR3 is TGTGCCAGCAGCTTAGACGGGACGATGAACACTGGAGCTTTCTTT. Protein product: CASSLDGTMNTGAFF.

The sample holds many counts of this clonotype. V usage is TRBV7-9 and J usage is TRBJ1-6, with D possibly TRBD1 on 6 matching bases. The CDR3 has 15 residues. Germline CDR1 reads SEHNR; CDR2 reads FQNEAQ (reference sequence). The V gene lost 2 bases and the J gene lost 7 bases, with 12 bases spanning the gap. CDR3 DNA: TGTGCCAGCAGCTTAAAAACAGGGCAGAATTCACCCCTCCACTTT. As protein: CASSLKTGQNSPLHF.